A single sample gave rise to the 18 T cell receptor beta chains below, sequenced in a study of blood T cell repertoires in COVID-19 (dated by TCRdb to 2020 to 2021). Library preparation employed the immunoSEQ multiplex PCR assay. What TCRdb holds here is the immuneACCESS table cut down to in-frame rearrangements. Part of the clones is not present; checked against another copy, under half of the missing clones reflect an unresolved V gene, and the others are unexplained. The table for this sample lists 150,000 to 200,000 clones; approximately 84% of them were counted only once. The leading ten clones occupy about a fifth of the sample. The sequenced sample consisted of peripheral blood. These receptors were obtained from a woman of 80 years or more with acute or convalescent COVID-19.

The chain combines TRBV24-1 with TRBJ1-2; 10 bases line up with TRBD1. Germline V gene data show CDR1 as KGHDR and CDR2 as SFDVKD. V lost 4 bases, J lost 3 bases, and 7 bases stayed unmatched. CDR3 length: 16 residues. The CDR3 spells CATSDTGQGGHYGYTF. The CDR3 DNA is TGTGCCACCAGTGACACAGGACAGGGGGGACACTATGGCTACACCTTC.

The rearrangement links TRBV4-3 to TRBJ2-1; 7 positions agree with TRBD2. The CDR3 consists of 17 residues. Germline V gene lookup returns CDR1 LGHNA and CDR2 YSLEER. Trimming cost V 0 bases and J 0 bases; bases outside gene matches: 5. In DNA, the CDR3 is TGCGCCAGCAGCCAAGAGTTAGGCGGGAGCTCCTACAATGAGCAGTTCTTC. It codes for CASSQELGGSSYNEQFF.

V and J are TRBV3-1 (or the pseudogene TRBV3-2) and TRBJ1-1, with a possible D match to TRBD1 (5 bases). Germline loops: CDR1 LGHDT, CDR2 YNNKEL (reference sequence). Trimming pared 10 bases from V and 5 bases from J, leaving 14 bases between. CDR3 length: 12 residues. CDR3 nucleotide sequence: TGTGCCACCGCCGGGGGGGGGACTGAAGCTTTCTTT. It specifies CATAGGGTEAFF.

The chain combines TRBV27 with TRBJ1-2, with D possibly matching TRBD1 (5 bases). Germline V CDR1 and CDR2: MNHEY, SMNVEV (reference sequence). V shed 8 bases and J shed 4 bases, with 8 bases lying between them. CDR3 length equals 11 residues. The DNA of the CDR3 is TGTGCCAGCGGCGACAGCTATGGCTACACCTTC. It translates to CASGDSYGYTF.

The V gene is TRBV18, the J gene TRBJ2-3; TRBD1 aligns across 8 bases. There are 16 residues in the CDR3. CDR1 and CDR2 (germline): KGHSH, LQKENI. J was trimmed by 3 bases and V by 2 bases; bases with no gene match: 7. CDR3 nucleotide sequence: TGTGCCAGCTCACCATCTTCCCAGGGGGCAACAGATACGCAGTATTTT. It specifies CASSPSSQGATDTQYF.

In nucleotides, the CDR3 is TGTGCCAGCAGTCAAGGTCCGGGAGACATGAACACTGAAGCTTTCTTT. It codes for CASSQGPGDMNTEAFF. The rearrangement uses TRBV2 and TRBJ1-1; no reliable D call. CDR3 length: 16 residues. Trimming took 5 bases from V and 0 from J, leaving 16 bases between them. Germline V gene sequence: CDR1 SNHLY, CDR2 FYNNEI.

The gene calls are TRBV14 and TRBJ2-1; D might be TRBD2 (6 bases). The CDR3 contains 14 residues. V lost 4 bases, J lost 2 bases, and 9 bases lay in between. Germline V gene lookup returns CDR1 SGHDN and CDR2 FVKESK. The CDR3 region has the DNA TGTGCCAGCAGCCCGTGGGGGGCCTACAATGAGCAGTTCTTC. It encodes CASSPWGAYNEQFF.

The chain recombines TRBV7-8 with TRBJ2-1; tentatively, D is TRBD1 (6 bases). The CDR3 length is 14 residues. Germline V gene data show CDR1 as SGHVS and CDR2 as FQNEAQ. V was trimmed by 3 bases and J by 12 bases, leaving 18 bases between them. The CDR3 region is CASSFSFDRLAQFF. The CDR3 DNA is TGTGCCAGCAGCTTTAGCTTCGACAGGTTGGCGCAGTTCTTC.

Only a few counts were recorded for this clone. V usage is TRBV7-9 and J usage is TRBJ2-3, with no clear D. Germline V gene data show CDR1 as SEHNR and CDR2 as FQNEAQ (reference sequence). V dropped 6 bases and J dropped 1 base, with 5 bases sitting between them. The CDR3 spans 12 residues. In nucleotides, the CDR3 is TGTGCCAGCAGTCCAGGCACAGATACGCAGTATTTT. This encodes CASSPGTDTQYF. The full variable domain, its missing parts supplied by reference TRBV7-9 and TRBJ2-3, is DTGVSQNPRHKITKRGQNVTFRCDPISEHNRLYWYRQTLGQGPEFLTYFQNEAQLEKSRLLSDRFSAERPKGSFSTLEIQRTEQGDSAMYLCASSPGTDTQYFGPGTRLTVL.

The CDR3 loop is CASSLGGVVETQYF. In DNA, the CDR3 is TGTGCCAGCAGCTTAGGGGGGGTAGTCGAGACCCAGTACTTC. The rearrangement uses TRBV7-2 and TRBJ2-5; TRBD2 is a possible D gene (6 bases). CDR1 SGHTA and CDR2 FQGNSA come from the germline V gene. Deletions cut 1 base from V and 5 bases from J, with 11 bases between. This CDR3 region has 14 residues. Drawing the rest from reference TRBV7-2 and TRBJ2-5, the complete variable domain is GAGVSQSPSNKVTEKGKDVELRCDPISGHTALYWYRQSLGQGLEFLIYFQGNSAPDKSGLPSDRFSAERTGGSVSTLTIQRTQQEDSAVYLCASSLGGVVETQYFGPGTRLLVL.

The rearrangement uses TRBV14 and TRBJ2-1; possible D gene TRBD2, 5 bases. Per germline, CDR1 SGHDN and CDR2 FVKESK. Trimming shortened V by 0 bases and J by 0 bases, and 9 bases separated the two germline ends. The CDR3 totals 16 residues. The CDR3 loop reads CASSQDRGFSYNEQFF. DNA of the CDR3: TGTGCCAGCAGCCAAGACCGCGGGTTCTCCTACAATGAGCAGTTCTTC.

This chain connects TRBV4-2 to TRBJ2-1, with D maybe TRBD2 (7 bases). This CDR3 comprises 14 residues. Trimming pared 7 bases from V and 4 bases from J, leaving 14 bases between. Looked up from germline, CDR1 is LGHNA and CDR2 is YNFKEQ. As DNA, the CDR3 is TGTGCCAGCACCCTAGGGGGGGGTTACAATGAGCAGTTCTTC. Its translation is CASTLGGGYNEQFF.

This chain joins TRBV2 and TRBJ2-7; TRBD1 matches 10 bases. The junction had 13 bases not matched to a gene; V was cut back by 6 bases and J by 2 bases. The CDR3 is 17 residues long. The germline gives CDR1 SNHLY, CDR2 FYNNEI. Here the CDR3 reads CASRTGTGAVSAYEQYF. The CDR3 nucleotides read TGTGCCAGCAGGACCGGGACAGGGGCCGTTTCTGCCTACGAGCAGTACTTC.

The chain is built from TRBV19 and TRBJ1-1; D gene uncertain. The CDR3 sequence is 16 residues long. The germline V gene has CDR1 LNHDA and CDR2 SQIVND (reference sequence). Trimming removed 1 base at V and 0 bases at J, with 12 bases between. CDR3 region: CASSIAQAPMNTEAFF. CDR3 nucleotides: TGTGCCAGTAGTATAGCGCAGGCTCCTATGAACACTGAAGCTTTCTTT.

This sequence joins TRBV5-4 and TRBJ1-3; D unclear. Germline CDR1 reads SGHNT; CDR2 reads YYREEE (reference sequence). The CDR3 runs to 14 residues. Between the trimmed V and J ends, which lost 4 bases and 4 bases, there was a span of 12 bases. The CDR3 sequence is CASSATGFGNTIYF. The CDR3 DNA follows: TGTGCCAGCAGCGCCACGGGGTTCGGAAACACCATATATTTT.

The V and J genes are TRBV2 and TRBJ2-1; a weak D match, TRBD2 (5 bases). Germline V gene lookup returns CDR1 SNHLY and CDR2 FYNNEI. This CDR3 is 16 amino acids long. Deletions cut 3 bases from V and 5 bases from J, with 17 bases between. CDR3 in amino acids: CASSDRGPRTDNEQFF. CDR3 DNA sequence: TGTGCCAGCAGTGACCGGGGTCCCCGGACCGACAATGAGCAGTTCTTC.

The genes are TRBV6-6 and TRBJ2-7; 9 bases agree with TRBD1. In germline, CDR1 is MNHNY, CDR2 SVGAGI (reference sequence). The V segment lost 4 bases and the J segment 7 bases; nucleotides outside the gene matches: 8. This CDR3 has 14 amino acids. CDR3 region: CASSSYTGGNEQYF. The CDR3 DNA reads TGTGCCAGCAGTTCCTATACAGGGGGCAATGAGCAGTACTTC.

This sequence joins TRBV16 and TRBJ1-2, with D possibly matching TRBD1 (5 bases). Trimming took off 1 base at V and 8 bases at J, with 5 bases between the two ends. CDR3 length: 11 amino acids. Germline CDR1 is KGHSY and CDR2 is FQNENV. In DNA form, the CDR3 reads TGTGCCAGCAGCCAATACAGGGGCTACACCTTC. This translates into CASSQYRGYTF.